The rows below give T cell receptor beta chains drawn from one sample of a study of shared clonotypes between healthy human individuals. Clones were read by immunoSEQ multiplex PCR, and TCRdb kept only the in-frame ones, dropping some. The sample carries fewer than 1.4 million clones, around 82% recorded once. The specimen was memory CD4+ T cells from PBMCs. The receptors were gathered from a man aged 18 to 35 in good health. Some clones in this sample may be carry-over from other donors' samples. CDR3s include the opening cysteine and the closing phenylalanine or tryptophan. D genes are given only for firm matches. Clone size is stated in some rows and not others, as once, few, many or a class when expanded.

v_call	clone_size	j_call	d_call	cdr3_nt	cdr3_aa
TRBV5-4	.	TRBJ1-1	.	TGTGCCACCGGGGGGCTAGCAGGGAACACTGAAGCTTTCTTT	CATGGLAGNTEAFF
TRBV15	once	TRBJ1-3	.	TGTGCCACCAGCCCTGGGGTTTTGAGGGGCTCTGGAAACACCATATATTTT	CATSPGVLRGSGNTIYF
TRBV6-1	.	TRBJ2-3	TRBD2	TGTGCCAGCAGTGCCACGGGGTGGCGGCGGGAGGGCACAGATACGCAGTATTTT	CASSATGWRREGTDTQYF
TRBV18	.	TRBJ2-2	.	TGTGCCAGCTCACCAGTCAGGGCCGGGGAGCTGTTTTTT	CASSPVRAGELFF
TRBV6-6	.	TRBJ1-1	.	TGTGCCAGCAGCATGAGGCGCACTGAAGCTTTCTTT	CASSMRRTEAFF
TRBV5-1	.	TRBJ1-3	.	TGCGCCAGCAGCTTGGAGGGGTTCAGAAACACCATATATTTT	CASSLEGFRNTIYF
TRBV29-1	.	TRBJ1-5	.	TGCAGCGTCACCGATGGGGGGAGCAATCAGCCCCAGCATTTT	CSVTDGGSNQPQHF
TRBV2	.	TRBJ1-4	.	TGTGCCAGCCGGCGGGACACTCCAACTAATGAAAAACTGTTTTTT	CASRRDTPTNEKLFF
TRBV9	.	TRBJ1-1	.	TGTGCCAGCAGCCCCCGCCCGAACACTGAAGCTTTCTTT	CASSPRPNTEAFF
TRBV11-2	.	TRBJ2-7	TRBD1	TGTGCCAGCAGCTTAGCGGACAGGGATTTTCACGAGCAGTACTTC	CASSLADRDFHEQYF
TRBV5-1	.	TRBJ2-7	.	TGCGCCAGCAGCTATAGGGACGGCTCCTACGAGCAGTACTTC	CASSYRDGSYEQYF
TRBV9	.	TRBJ1-2	.	TGTGCCAGCAGCGTCGGGACGGCAGCTAACTATGGCTACACCTTC	CASSVGTAANYGYTF
TRBV5-6	once	TRBJ1-2	TRBD1	TGTGCCAGCAGCCCGGGACAGGACTATGGCTACACCTTC	CASSPGQDYGYTF